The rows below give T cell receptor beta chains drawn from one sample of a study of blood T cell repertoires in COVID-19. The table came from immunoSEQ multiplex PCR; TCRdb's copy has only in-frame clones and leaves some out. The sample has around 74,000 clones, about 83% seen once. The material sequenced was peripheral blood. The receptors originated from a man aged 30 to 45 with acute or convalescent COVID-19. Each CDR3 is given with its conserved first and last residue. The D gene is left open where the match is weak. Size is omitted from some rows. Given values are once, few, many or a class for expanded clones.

CDR3 protein: CASSSVDSGGEQFF
CDR3 DNA: TGCGCCAGCAGCAGCGTAGATAGCGGGGGTGAGCAGTTCTTC
CDR3 length: 14
clone size: once
V gene: TRBV4-3
J gene: TRBJ2-1
D gene: TRBD2

CDR3 protein: CASSIQGARQPQHF
CDR3 DNA: TGTGCCAGCTCTATACAGGGGGCTAGGCAGCCCCAGCATTTT
CDR3 length: 14
clone size: -
V gene: TRBV27
J gene: TRBJ1-5
D gene: TRBD1

CDR3 protein: CASSLTSGGQETQYF
CDR3 DNA: TGTGCCAGCAGTTTAACCAGCGGGGGCCAAGAGACCCAGTACTTC
CDR3 length: 15
clone size: -
V gene: TRBV28
J gene: TRBJ2-5
D gene: TRBD2

CDR3 protein: CASSLAGGPRDRSTGELFF
CDR3 DNA: TGTGCCAGCAGCTTAGCGGGAGGGCCTCGCGACCGATCCACCGGGGAGCTGTTTTTT
CDR3 length: 19
clone size: -
V gene: TRBV7-9
J gene: TRBJ2-2
D gene: TRBD2

CDR3 protein: CASSSTDRRAFF
CDR3 DNA: TGTGCCAGCAGCTCGACGGACAGGCGAGCTTTCTTT
CDR3 length: 12
clone size: -
V gene: TRBV6-5
J gene: TRBJ1-1
D gene: TRBD1

CDR3 protein: CASSERQGRLAFF
CDR3 DNA: TGCGCCAGCAGCGAACGACAGGGGAGGTTAGCTTTCTTT
CDR3 length: 13
clone size: -
V gene: TRBV5-1
J gene: TRBJ1-1
D gene: TRBD1

CDR3 protein: CAWSVGAGYSPLHF
CDR3 DNA: TGTGCCTGGAGTGTTGGGGCAGGGTATTCACCCCTCCACTTT
CDR3 length: 14
clone size: -
V gene: TRBV30
J gene: TRBJ1-6
D gene: -

CDR3 protein: CASSLLGQGLNEQFF
CDR3 DNA: TGTGCCAGCAGCTTACTGGGCCAAGGTCTCAATGAGCAGTTCTTC
CDR3 length: 15
clone size: -
V gene: TRBV7-2
J gene: TRBJ2-1
D gene: -

CDR3 protein: CASSPPRKDTEAFF
CDR3 DNA: TGTGCCAGCAGCCCCCCCAGGAAGGACACTGAAGCTTTCTTT
CDR3 length: 14
clone size: -
V gene: TRBV7-2
J gene: TRBJ1-1
D gene: -

CDR3 protein: CATSRDLVDTYSNQPQHF
CDR3 DNA: TGTGCCACCAGCAGAGATCTAGTGGACACTTATAGCAATCAGCCCCAGCATTTT
CDR3 length: 18
clone size: once
V gene: TRBV15
J gene: TRBJ1-5
D gene: -

CDR3 protein: CASSSSGGAGGGEQFF
CDR3 DNA: TGCGCCAGCAGCTCCTCTGGGGGAGCGGGAGGGGGTGAGCAGTTCTTC
CDR3 length: 16
clone size: -
V gene: TRBV5-1
J gene: TRBJ2-1
D gene: TRBD2

CDR3 protein: CSVVGQGLAKNIQYF
CDR3 DNA: TGCAGCGTTGTAGGGCAGGGGCTAGCCAAAAACATTCAGTACTTC
CDR3 length: 15
clone size: -
V gene: TRBV29-1
J gene: TRBJ2-4
D gene: -

CDR3 protein: CASSIGTGGETQYF
CDR3 DNA: TGTGCCAGCAGTATAGGGACAGGGGGGGAGACCCAGTACTTC
CDR3 length: 14
clone size: -
V gene: TRBV2
J gene: TRBJ2-5
D gene: TRBD1

CDR3 protein: CASSLTSAGNKQFF
CDR3 DNA: TGTGCCAGCAGTTTAACTTCGGCAGGGAATAAGCAGTTCTTC
CDR3 length: 14
clone size: once
V gene: TRBV7-3
J gene: TRBJ2-1
D gene: -

CDR3 protein: CASRGRGSNEKLFF
CDR3 DNA: TGTGCCAGCAGGGGGAGGGGCTCTAATGAAAAACTGTTTTTT
CDR3 length: 14
clone size: -
V gene: TRBV27
J gene: TRBJ1-4
D gene: -

CDR3 protein: CASSELPGLTNTGELFF
CDR3 DNA: TGCGCCAGCAGTGAGCTGCCGGGACTAACGAACACCGGGGAGCTGTTTTTT
CDR3 length: 17
clone size: -
V gene: TRBV10-1
J gene: TRBJ2-2
D gene: TRBD2

CDR3 protein: CASSAGRGAGELFF
CDR3 DNA: TGCGCCAGCAGTGCAGGCCGCGGGGCCGGGGAGCTGTTTTTT
CDR3 length: 14
clone size: few
V gene: TRBV5-1
J gene: TRBJ2-2
D gene: -

CDR3 protein: CAILPRECGTDTQYF
CDR3 DNA: TGTGCCATCCTCCCGAGGGAGTGTGGCACAGATACGCAGTATTTT
CDR3 length: 15
clone size: -
V gene: TRBV6-4
J gene: TRBJ2-3
D gene: -